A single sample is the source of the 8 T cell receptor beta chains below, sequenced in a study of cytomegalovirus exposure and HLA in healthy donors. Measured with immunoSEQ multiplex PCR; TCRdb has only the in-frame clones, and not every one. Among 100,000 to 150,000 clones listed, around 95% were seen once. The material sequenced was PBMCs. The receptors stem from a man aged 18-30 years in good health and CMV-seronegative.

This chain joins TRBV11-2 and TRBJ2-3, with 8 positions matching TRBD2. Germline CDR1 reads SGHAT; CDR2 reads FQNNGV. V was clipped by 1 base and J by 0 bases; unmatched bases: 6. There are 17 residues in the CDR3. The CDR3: CASSLVTSGYSTDTQYF. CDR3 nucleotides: TGTGCCAGCAGCTTAGTTACTAGCGGTTATAGCACAGATACGCAGTATTTT.

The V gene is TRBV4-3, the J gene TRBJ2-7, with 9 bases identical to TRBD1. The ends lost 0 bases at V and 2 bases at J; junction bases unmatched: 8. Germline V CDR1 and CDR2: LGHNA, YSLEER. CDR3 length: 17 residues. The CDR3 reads CASSQDSGTGLTYEQYF. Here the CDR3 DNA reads TGCGCCAGCAGCCAAGACTCCGGGACAGGGCTCACCTACGAGCAGTACTTC.

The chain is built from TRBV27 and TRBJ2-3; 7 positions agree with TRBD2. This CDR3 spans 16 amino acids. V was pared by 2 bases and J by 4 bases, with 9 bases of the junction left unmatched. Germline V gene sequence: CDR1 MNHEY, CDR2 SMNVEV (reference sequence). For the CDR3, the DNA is TGTGCCAGCAGTTTAGCGGCGGGAGTGGGGTCAGATACGCAGTATTTT. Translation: CASSLAAGVGSDTQYF.

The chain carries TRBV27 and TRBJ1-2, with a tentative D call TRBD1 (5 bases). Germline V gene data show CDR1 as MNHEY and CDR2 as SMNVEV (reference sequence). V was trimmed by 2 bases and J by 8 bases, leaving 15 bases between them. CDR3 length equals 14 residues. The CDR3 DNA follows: TGTGCCAGCAGTTTAAACGGGGGAGTGGACGGCTACACCTTC. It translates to CASSLNGGVDGYTF.

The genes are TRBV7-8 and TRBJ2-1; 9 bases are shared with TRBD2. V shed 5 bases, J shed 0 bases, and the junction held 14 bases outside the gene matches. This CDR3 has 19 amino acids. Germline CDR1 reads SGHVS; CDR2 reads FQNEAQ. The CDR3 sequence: CASSPFTSGPGSSYNEQFF. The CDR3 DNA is TGTGCCAGCAGCCCGTTCACTAGCGGGCCCGGAAGCTCCTACAATGAGCAGTTCTTC.

CDR3 in DNA: TGTGCCATCGGACTAGACAGCACAGATACGCAGTATTTT. Its translation is CAIGLDSTDTQYF. V gene TRBV7-9 combines with J gene TRBJ2-3; 7 bases map to TRBD2. J was trimmed by 0 bases and V by 10 bases; bases with no gene match: 4. CDR3 length equals 13 residues. CDR1 is SEHNR, CDR2 FQNEAQ, per germline (reference sequence).

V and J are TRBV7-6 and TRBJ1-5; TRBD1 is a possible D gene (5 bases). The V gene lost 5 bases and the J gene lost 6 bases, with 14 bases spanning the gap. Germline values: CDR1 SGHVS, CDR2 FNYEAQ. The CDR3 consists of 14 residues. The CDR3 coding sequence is TGTGCCAGCAGCAGCTCGGGGGTCACTCAGCCCCAGCATTTT. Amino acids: CASSSSGVTQPQHF.

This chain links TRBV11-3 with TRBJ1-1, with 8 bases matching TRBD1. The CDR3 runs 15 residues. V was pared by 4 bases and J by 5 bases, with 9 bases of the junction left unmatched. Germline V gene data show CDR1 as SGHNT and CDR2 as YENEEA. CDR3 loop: CASSSWQGAQTEAFF. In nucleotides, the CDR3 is TGTGCCAGCAGCTCCTGGCAGGGGGCGCAGACTGAAGCTTTCTTT.